This T cell receptor beta chain was identified in a study of STAT5B mutations in CD4+ large granular lymphocyte leukemia. Looking at the study overall: The CDR3 'QG' motif was associated with a particular HLA allele among healthy donors. Notes on the study in general: TRBV06-family usage was enriched in top patient clones (8/27) versus controls (2/35).

Sequencing was performed with immunoSEQ multiplex PCR; in TCRdb, only in-frame clones are kept and a portion is missing. This sample has 30,000 to 35,000 clones, with 81% found just once. A word on this clone: What it recognizes is unknown.

The CDR3 runs to 15 residues. Trimming removed 7 bases from V and 5 bases from J, with 20 bases in between. The germline gives CDR1 MNHEY, CDR2 SMNVEV (reference sequence). The receptor's source is a human donor in good health. The sample consisted of CD4+ T cells from blood buffy coats. This rearrangement joins TRBV27 to TRBJ1-1; D possibly corresponds to TRBD1 (6 bases). The CDR3 protein is CASKTLQGWGTEAFF. The DNA of the CDR3 is TGTGCCAGCAAAACACTACAGGGATGGGGGACTGAAGCTTTCTTT.